The 10 T cell receptor beta chains below were found in one sample sequenced in a study of blood T cell repertoires in COVID-19. Method: immunoSEQ multiplex PCR; TCRdb's copy keeps in-frame clones and lacks some. Of over 250,000 clones in the sample, about 89% were seen once. The specimen sequenced was peripheral blood. All receptors derive from a man aged 35-49 years who had recovered from COVID-19.

The rearrangement uses TRBV14 and TRBJ1-2, with D perhaps TRBD1 (5 bases). CDR1 is SGHDN and CDR2 is FVKESK in the germline V gene. V was cut by 0 bases and J by 12 bases, with 17 bases left in between. The CDR3 consists of 14 residues. This CDR3 reads CASSQDLGPGPHTF. CDR3 coding DNA: TGTGCCAGCAGCCAAGATCTGGGGCCAGGGCCACACACCTTC.

V gene TRBV30 combines with J gene TRBJ1-1; D may be TRBD1 (5 bases). V was shortened by 0 bases and J by 0 bases, with 11 bases between the two germline ends. The CDR3 has 15 residues. Per the germline V gene, CDR1 is GTSNPN and CDR2 is SVGIG (reference sequence). The DNA for the CDR3 is TGTGCCTGGAGTGTATTGGGGACTATGAACACTGAAGCTTTCTTT. It yields the protein CAWSVLGTMNTEAFF.

The chain is built from TRBV5-6 and TRBJ1-1, with D maybe TRBD1 (6 bases). Looked up from germline, CDR1 is SGHDT and CDR2 is YYEEEE. The CDR3 consists of 14 residues. V dropped 0 bases and J dropped 11 bases, with 17 bases sitting between them. The CDR3 here is CASSLAGRGAEAFF. In nucleotides, the CDR3 is TGTGCCAGCAGCTTGGCCGGACGGGGGGCAGAGGCTTTCTTT.

The chain uses TRBV4-1 and TRBJ2-5, with D perhaps matching TRBD2 (6 bases). The germline V gene encodes CDR1 MGHRA and CDR2 YSYEKL. Trimming removed 3 bases from V and 7 bases from J, with 18 bases in between. This CDR3 has 15 residues. CDR3 bases: TGCGCCAGCAGCCACCCTGTCGGGACTTTCGCGACCCAGTACTTC. This codes for CASSHPVGTFATQYF.

This clone was detected only once. The V and J genes are TRBV9 and TRBJ1-2, with D perhaps TRBD1 (5 bases). Germline CDR1 is SGDLS and CDR2 is YYNGEE. Between the trimmed V and J ends, which lost 4 bases and 7 bases, there was a span of 14 bases. The CDR3 has 13 amino acids. The CDR3 bases are TGTGCCAGCAGCTCTCGCGAGGGACTTGGCTACACCTTC. Translation gives CASSSREGLGYTF.

The rearrangement uses TRBV4-3 and TRBJ2-3; weak D call: TRBD2 (6 bases). The CDR3 runs to 17 residues. V was clipped by 1 base and J by 3 bases, with 17 bases between them. Per germline, CDR1 LGHNA and CDR2 YSLEER. The CDR3 sequence: CASSQGRASAHTDTQYF. The CDR3 DNA reads as TGCGCCAGCAGCCAAGGGAGGGCTAGCGCTCATACAGATACGCAGTATTTT.

This sequence joins TRBV5-6 and TRBJ2-1; D might be TRBD2 (5 bases). Deletions cut 2 bases from V and 2 bases from J, with 11 bases between. Germline loops: CDR1 SGHDT, CDR2 YYEEEE. The CDR3 contains 15 residues. The CDR3, as DNA: TGTGCCAGCAGCTTCACAAGGAGGACCTACAATGAGCAGTTCTTC. This encodes CASSFTRRTYNEQFF. Looking up the rest from reference TRBV5-6 and TRBJ2-1 gives the full variable domain: DAGVTQSPTHLIKTRGQQVTLRCSPKSGHDTVSWYQQALGQGPQFIFQYYEEEERQRGNFPDRFSGHQFPNYSSELNVNALLLGDSALYLCASSFTRRTYNEQFFGPGTRLTVL.

This clone has only one observation. This sequence joins TRBV29-1 and TRBJ2-7; D is possibly TRBD1 (6 bases). The CDR3 sequence is 14 residues long. Germline V gene sequence: CDR1 SQVTM, CDR2 ANQGSEA. V lost 1 base and J 6 bases, leaving 16 bases between the germline ends. CDR3 DNA: TGCAGCGTTGAAGGGCCCGCGTTGGGGGCCGAGCAGTACTTC. Translated, it gives CSVEGPALGAEQYF.

The chain uses TRBV6-6 and TRBJ2-7, with TRBD2 identical over 12 bases. Looked up from germline, CDR1 is MNHNY and CDR2 is SVGAGI (reference sequence). V was pared by 6 bases and J by 4 bases, with 7 bases of the junction left unmatched. The CDR3 runs 15 residues. The CDR3 DNA reads TGTGCCAGCAGGACGACTAGCGGGAGTCTGTACGAGCAGTACTTC. Its translation: CASRTTSGSLYEQYF.

The chain uses TRBV9 and TRBJ1-1; 7 positions match TRBD1. Germline CDR1 SGDLS, CDR2 YYNGEE. J gave up 6 bases and V 4 bases, and 9 bases lay outside the gene matches. The CDR3 consists of 14 residues. CDR3 region: CASSPPRTGPEAFF. CDR3 in DNA: TGTGCCAGCAGCCCCCCCCGGACAGGACCTGAAGCTTTCTTT.